What follows are 26 T cell receptor beta chains derived from one specimen sequenced in a study of T cell changes during pregnancy in multiple sclerosis. The assay was immunoSEQ multiplex PCR, and TCRdb's table has in-frame clones only and misses some. The sample includes 90,000 to 120,000 clones, less than 95% of them seen just once. Here the sequenced sample was peripheral blood, taken in the third trimester of pregnancy. The receptors derive from a female donor in good health, enrolled as a control in a pregnancy study.

The V gene is TRBV5-1, the J gene TRBJ2-1; tentatively, D is TRBD2 (5 bases). The V gene's germline CDR1 is SGHRS and CDR2 YFSETQ. With 4 bases removed from V and 0 bases from J, the gap between germline ends came to 14 bases. The CDR3 is 16 amino acids. The CDR3: CASSRETQSSYNEQFF. The CDR3 nucleotides read TGCGCCAGCAGCCGGGAAACCCAGAGCTCCTACAATGAGCAGTTCTTC.

This chain connects TRBV6-5 to TRBJ1-1; 7 nucleotides line up with TRBD1. Per the germline V gene, CDR1 is MNHEY and CDR2 is SVGAGI. Germline trimming cut 6 bases from V and 7 bases from J; bases unmatched to any gene: 11. This CDR3 has 14 residues. The CDR3 coding sequence is TGTGCCAGCAGCTCAGAGCGACAGGGAGGTGAAGCTTTCTTT. Amino acid sequence: CASSSERQGGEAFF.

This clone appeared once. V and J are TRBV5-1 and TRBJ2-2; D is perhaps TRBD1 (6 bases). Per the germline V gene, CDR1 is SGHRS and CDR2 is YFSETQ. The length of the CDR3 is 16 residues. The germline V and J ends were trimmed by 0 bases and 1 base, with 10 bases remaining between them. DNA of the CDR3: TGCGCCAGCAGCTTGGTTGCGACAGGGAACACCGGGGAGCTGTTTTTT. It is translated as CASSLVATGNTGELFF.

The rearrangement links TRBV11-2 to TRBJ2-3; no reliable D call. This CDR3 has 11 residues. Germline V gene data show CDR1 as SGHAT and CDR2 as FQNNGV. V was pared by 3 bases and J by 11 bases, with 9 bases between. The CDR3 loop is CASSFSKLQYF. The CDR3 DNA follows: TGTGCCAGCAGCTTTTCCAAGCTGCAGTATTTT.

The gene calls are TRBV15 and TRBJ1-1, with 7 bases lining up with TRBD1. Germline lookup yields CDR1 LNHNV and CDR2 YYDKDF (reference sequence). CDR3 length equals 15 residues. The V and J ends lost 5 bases and 0 bases, in that order; junction bases with no gene match: 6. CDR3 in DNA: TGTGCCACCAGCTATCGCGGGACAGTGAACACTGAAGCTTTCTTT. Translation gives CATSYRGTVNTEAFF.

This clone was seen a single time. Here the CDR3 reads CASSFEKPGQLIHPLHF. The CDR3, as DNA: TGTGCCAGCAGCTTTGAGAAACCGGGACAGTTAATTCATCCCCTCCACTTT. V gene TRBV7-2 combines with J gene TRBJ1-6, with 7 bases fitting TRBD1. The ends lost 3 bases at V and 13 bases at J; junction bases unmatched: 18. The length of the CDR3 is 17 residues. From germline, CDR1 is SGHTA and CDR2 FQGNSA.

This CDR3 is CASSQDRAGLTYEQYF. CDR3 nucleotide sequence: TGCGCCAGCAGCCAAGACCGGGCAGGGCTTACCTACGAGCAGTACTTC. The V and J genes are TRBV4-3 and TRBJ2-7; D possibly corresponds to TRBD1 (5 bases). The CDR3 loop spans 16 amino acids. Trimming took off 0 bases at V and 2 bases at J, with 14 bases between the two ends. Germline CDR1 reads LGHNA; CDR2 reads YSLEER.

The J gene is TRBJ2-3, the V gene TRBV9; 7 nucleotides match TRBD2. V trimming: 0 bases; J trimming: 2 bases; junction bases outside the gene matches: 6. Germline V gene data show CDR1 as SGDLS and CDR2 as YYNGEE. The CDR3 runs to 16 residues. CDR3 amino acids: CASSVGGGLYTDTQYF. The CDR3 region has the DNA TGTGCCAGCAGCGTAGGGGGGGGACTCTACACAGATACGCAGTATTTT.

The chain recombines TRBV7-2 with TRBJ1-2; TRBD1 aligns across 7 bases. V gave up 4 bases and J gave up 5 bases; unmatched junction bases: 7. Germline V gene sequence: CDR1 SGHTA, CDR2 FQGNSA. The CDR3 is 14 amino acids. The CDR3 sequence is CASSSTRQGYGYTF. CDR3 bases: TGTGCCAGCAGCTCGACCCGACAGGGATATGGCTACACCTTC.

V gene TRBV7-3 combines with J gene TRBJ2-2; no clear D. V lost 7 bases, J lost 0 bases, and 9 bases lay in between. Germline values: CDR1 SGHTA, CDR2 FQGTGA. This CDR3 spans 14 amino acids. CDR3 in amino acids: CASTERANTGELFF. CDR3 sequence (DNA): TGTGCCAGCACCGAGAGAGCGAACACCGGGGAGCTGTTTTTT.

The chain recombines TRBV7-2 with TRBJ1-2; the D is unclear. Germline V gives CDR1 SGHTA, CDR2 FQGNSA. The CDR3 is 14 residues long. V lost 2 bases to trimming and J lost 4 bases, with 11 bases between them. CDR3 amino acids: CASSLLGSTYGYTF. The CDR3 region has the DNA TGTGCCAGCAGCTTACTCGGGAGTACCTATGGCTACACCTTC.

This chain links TRBV6-5 with TRBJ1-3; 7 bases line up with TRBD1. The V gene's germline CDR1 is MNHEY and CDR2 SVGAGI. There are 15 residues in the CDR3. The ends lost 6 bases at V and 2 bases at J; junction bases unmatched: 7. DNA for the CDR3: TGTGCCAGCAGCGCAGACAGGGAGCCTGGAAACACCATATATTTT. The encoded protein is CASSADREPGNTIYF.

This chain connects TRBV7-3 to TRBJ1-1; D remains ambiguous. Trimming left V 4 bases short and J 1 base short, with 7 bases between. CDR1 is SGHTA and CDR2 is FQGTGA in the germline V gene. The CDR3 spans 13 residues. The CDR3 reads CASSSTENTEAFF. The CDR3 nucleotides are TGTGCCAGCAGCTCCACAGAGAACACTGAAGCTTTCTTT.

The chain employs TRBV10-3 and TRBJ1-3; D possibly corresponds to TRBD1 (5 bases). Germline V gives CDR1 ENHRY, CDR2 SYGVKD. V was pared by 8 bases and J by 4 bases, with 9 bases between. The CDR3 is made up of 12 amino acids. CDR3 nucleotide sequence: TGTGCCATCGGGGCAGAGGGAAACACCATATATTTT. Its protein is CAIGAEGNTIYF.

V is TRBV2 and J is TRBJ2-1, with TRBD1 identical over 7 bases. Trimming cost V 8 bases and J 12 bases; bases outside gene matches: 16. This CDR3 spans 14 amino acids. CDR1 is SNHLY and CDR2 is FYNNEI in the germline V gene. The CDR3 DNA is TGTGCCAGCGGGGAAGGGGGCTATTCAATCGCGCAGTTCTTC. Translation gives CASGEGGYSIAQFF.

This clone appeared once. The chain uses TRBV19 and TRBJ2-1; 8 bases agree with TRBD2. CDR1 is LNHDA and CDR2 is SQIVND in the germline V gene (reference sequence). V was clipped by 6 bases and J by 2 bases; unmatched bases: 6. This CDR3 is built from 15 residues. The CDR3 protein is CASRMGGGPYNEQFF. CDR3 nucleotide sequence: TGTGCCAGTAGGATGGGCGGGGGGCCCTACAATGAGCAGTTCTTC.

The rearrangement joins TRBV5-1 to TRBJ1-1; D is perhaps TRBD1 (5 bases). There are 13 residues in the CDR3. Per germline, CDR1 SGHRS and CDR2 YFSETQ. The V end was cut by 1 base, the J end by 4 bases, with 8 bases between. The DNA for the CDR3 is TGCGCCAGCAGCTTGCAGGGTGGCACTGAAGCTTTCTTT. The encoded protein is CASSLQGGTEAFF.

V usage is TRBV4-3 and J usage is TRBJ1-5, with D perhaps TRBD1 (5 bases). CDR3 size: 16 residues. Germline V gene data show CDR1 as LGHNA and CDR2 as YSLEER. Trimming pared 0 bases from V and 7 bases from J, leaving 16 bases between. Here the CDR3 reads CASSQERSGLNQPQHF. In DNA, the CDR3 is TGCGCCAGCAGCCAAGAGCGCTCGGGACTTAACCAGCCCCAGCATTTT.

This clone appeared a single time. This chain uses TRBV6-1 with TRBJ2-5; D possibly corresponds to TRBD1 (6 bases). Germline CDR1 reads MNHNS; CDR2 reads SASEGT. Trimming cost V 5 bases and J 1 base, with 11 bases left between them. The CDR3 runs 14 residues. Here the CDR3 reads CASSRQALQETQYF. CDR3 in DNA: TGTGCCAGCAGTCGACAGGCCCTCCAAGAGACCCAGTACTTC.

The rearrangement joins TRBV30 to TRBJ2-2; 11 bases align to TRBD1. This CDR3 contains 14 residues. The germline gives CDR1 GTSNPN, CDR2 SVGIG (reference sequence). Losses at the gene ends were 3 bases for V and 4 bases for J; bases not matched to a gene: 1. The chain's CDR3 is CAWRDRGRTGELFF. CDR3 coding DNA: TGTGCCTGGAGGGACAGGGGGCGCACCGGGGAGCTGTTTTTT.

The rearrangement joins TRBV27 to TRBJ1-2; the D gene is possibly TRBD1 (6 bases). The V and J ends lost 5 bases and 5 bases respectively, with 15 bases between them. CDR3 length: 14 residues. Per germline, CDR1 MNHEY and CDR2 SMNVEV (reference sequence). CDR3 sequence (DNA): TGTGCCAGCAGTCTTGGACAGTCGGGGTATGGCTACACCTTC. This translates into CASSLGQSGYGYTF.

The chain is built from TRBV4-2 and TRBJ2-1; no clear D gene. The CDR3 is made up of 15 amino acids. Germline V lookup: CDR1 LGHNA, CDR2 YNFKEQ. V lost 2 bases and J 4 bases, leaving 12 bases between the germline ends. The CDR3 region is CASSQPSNRYNEQFF. CDR3 coding DNA: TGTGCCAGCAGCCAACCAAGTAACCGGTACAATGAGCAGTTCTTC.

The rearrangement links TRBV4-2 to TRBJ2-7, with 15 bases aligning to TRBD2. CDR1 is LGHNA and CDR2 is YNFKEQ in the germline V gene. J was trimmed by 2 bases and V by 4 bases; bases with no gene match: 6. This CDR3 spans 17 amino acids. CDR3 protein: CASSLGTSGGTPYEQYF. The CDR3 nucleotides read TGTGCCAGCAGCCTCGGGACTAGCGGGGGGACCCCCTACGAGCAGTACTTC.

The chain joins TRBV28 to TRBJ2-5; 8 bases are shared with TRBD2. The ends lost 4 bases at V and 4 bases at J; junction bases unmatched: 11. This CDR3 contains 16 residues. Germline V gives CDR1 MDHEN, CDR2 SYDVKM. CDR3 sequence reads: CASSYEVSAGGETQYF. The CDR3 DNA follows: TGTGCCAGCAGTTACGAAGTGTCCGCGGGAGGAGAGACCCAGTACTTC.

The J gene is TRBJ1-6, the V gene TRBV7-8; TRBD1 aligns across 8 bases. Per germline, CDR1 SGHVS and CDR2 FQNEAQ. The CDR3 spans 15 residues. The V and J ends lost 5 bases and 8 bases, in that order; junction bases with no gene match: 8. CDR3 coding DNA: TGTGCCAGCAGCGGCAACAGGGGGTGGTATTCACCCCTCCACTTT. Residues: CASSGNRGWYSPLHF. Full variable domain (missing parts from reference TRBV7-8 and TRBJ1-6): GAGVSQSPRYKVAKRGQDVALRCDPISGHVSLFWYQQALGQGPEFLTYFQNEAQLDKSGLPSDRFFAERPEGSVSTLKIQRTQQEDSAVYLCASSGNRGWYSPLHFGNGTRLTVT.

The V and J genes are TRBV7-2 and TRBJ2-1; weak D call: TRBD2 (6 bases). Germline loops: CDR1 SGHTA, CDR2 FQGNSA. Trimming took off 6 bases at V and 10 bases at J, with 19 bases between the two ends. The CDR3 spans 14 residues. The CDR3 DNA reads TGTGCCAGCAGGCCACCCGGGACTTCTGGGGAGCAGTTCTTC. Translated: CASRPPGTSGEQFF.